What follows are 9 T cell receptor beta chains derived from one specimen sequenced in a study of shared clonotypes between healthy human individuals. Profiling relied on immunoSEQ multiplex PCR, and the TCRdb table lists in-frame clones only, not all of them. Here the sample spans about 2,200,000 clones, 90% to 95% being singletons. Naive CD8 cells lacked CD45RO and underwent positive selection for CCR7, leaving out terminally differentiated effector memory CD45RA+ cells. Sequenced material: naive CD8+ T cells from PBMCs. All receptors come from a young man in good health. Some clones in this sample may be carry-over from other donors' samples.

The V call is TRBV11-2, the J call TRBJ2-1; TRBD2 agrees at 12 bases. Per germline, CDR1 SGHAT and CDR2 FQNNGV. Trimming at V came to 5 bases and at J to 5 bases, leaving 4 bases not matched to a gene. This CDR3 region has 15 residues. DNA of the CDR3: TGTGCCAGCAGCGGGCGACTAGCGGGAGACAATGAGCAGTTCTTC. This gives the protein CASSGRLAGDNEQFF.

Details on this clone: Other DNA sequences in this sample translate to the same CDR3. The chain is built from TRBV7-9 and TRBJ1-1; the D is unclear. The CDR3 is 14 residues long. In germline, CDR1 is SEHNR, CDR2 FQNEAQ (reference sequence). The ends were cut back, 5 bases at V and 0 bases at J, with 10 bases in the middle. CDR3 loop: CASSPGPMNTEAFF. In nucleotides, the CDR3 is TGTGCCAGCAGCCCGGGCCCTATGAACACTGAAGCTTTCTTT.

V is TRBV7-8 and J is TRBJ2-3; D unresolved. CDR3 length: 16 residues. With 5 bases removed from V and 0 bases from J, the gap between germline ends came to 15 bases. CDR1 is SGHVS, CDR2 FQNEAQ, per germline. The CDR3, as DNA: TGTGCCAGCAGCAACCGGGCCTCTGGAAGCACAGATACGCAGTATTTT. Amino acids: CASSNRASGSTDTQYF. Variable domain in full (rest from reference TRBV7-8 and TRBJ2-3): GAGVSQSPRYKVAKRGQDVALRCDPISGHVSLFWYQQALGQGPEFLTYFQNEAQLDKSGLPSDRFFAERPEGSVSTLKIQRTQQEDSAVYLCASSNRASGSTDTQYFGPGTRLTVL.

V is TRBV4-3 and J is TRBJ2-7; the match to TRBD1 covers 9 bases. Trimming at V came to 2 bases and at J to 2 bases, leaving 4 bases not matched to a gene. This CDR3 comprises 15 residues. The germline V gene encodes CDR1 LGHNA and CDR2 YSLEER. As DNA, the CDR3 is TGCGCCAGCAGCCAATCTAGACAGGGGGCCTACGAGCAGTACTTC. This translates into CASSQSRQGAYEQYF.

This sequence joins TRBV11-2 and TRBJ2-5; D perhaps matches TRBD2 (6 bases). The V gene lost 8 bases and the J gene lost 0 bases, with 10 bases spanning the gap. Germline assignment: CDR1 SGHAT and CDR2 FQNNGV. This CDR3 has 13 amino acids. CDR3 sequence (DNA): TGTGCCAGCCGCGGGACCCACCAAGAGACCCAGTACTTC. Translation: CASRGTHQETQYF.

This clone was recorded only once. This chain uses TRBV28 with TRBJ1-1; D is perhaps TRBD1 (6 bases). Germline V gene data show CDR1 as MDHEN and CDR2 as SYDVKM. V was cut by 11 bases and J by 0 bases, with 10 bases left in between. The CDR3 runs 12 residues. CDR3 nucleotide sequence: TGTGCCGGGGGGGGCATGAACACTGAAGCTTTCTTT. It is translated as CAGGGMNTEAFF.

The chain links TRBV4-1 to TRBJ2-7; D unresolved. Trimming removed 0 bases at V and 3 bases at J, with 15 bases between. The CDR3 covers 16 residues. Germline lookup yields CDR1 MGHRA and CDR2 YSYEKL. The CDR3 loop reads CASSQDVQVSFYEQYF. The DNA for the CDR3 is TGCGCCAGCAGCCAAGATGTGCAGGTATCATTCTACGAGCAGTACTTC.

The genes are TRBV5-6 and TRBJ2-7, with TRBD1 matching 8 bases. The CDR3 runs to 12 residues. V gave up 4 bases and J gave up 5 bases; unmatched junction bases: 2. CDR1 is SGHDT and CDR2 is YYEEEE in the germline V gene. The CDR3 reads CASSLDRDEQYF. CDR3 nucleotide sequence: TGTGCCAGCAGCCTGGACAGGGACGAGCAGTACTTC.

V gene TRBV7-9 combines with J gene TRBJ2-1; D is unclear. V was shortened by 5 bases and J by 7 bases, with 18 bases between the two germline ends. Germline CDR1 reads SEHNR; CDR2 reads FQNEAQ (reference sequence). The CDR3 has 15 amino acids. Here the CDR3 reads CASSPLIIGRNEQFF. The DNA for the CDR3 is TGTGCCAGCAGCCCGTTAATTATCGGGCGTAATGAGCAGTTCTTC.